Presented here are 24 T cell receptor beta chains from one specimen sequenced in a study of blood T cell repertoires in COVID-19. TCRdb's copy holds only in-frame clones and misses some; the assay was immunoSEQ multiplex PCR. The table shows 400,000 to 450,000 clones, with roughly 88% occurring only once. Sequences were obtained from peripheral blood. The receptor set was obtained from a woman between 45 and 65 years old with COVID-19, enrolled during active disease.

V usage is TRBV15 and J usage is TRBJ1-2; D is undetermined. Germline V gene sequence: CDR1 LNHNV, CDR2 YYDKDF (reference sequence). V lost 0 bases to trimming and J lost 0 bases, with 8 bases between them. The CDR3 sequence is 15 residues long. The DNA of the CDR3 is TGTGCCACCAGCAGAGATCCAGGTTCTAACTATGGCTACACCTTC. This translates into CATSRDPGSNYGYTF. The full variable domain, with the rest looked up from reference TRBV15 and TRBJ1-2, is DAMVIQNPRYQVTQFGKPVTLSCSQTLNHNVMYWYQQKSSQAPKLLFHYYDKDFNNEADTPDNFQSRRPNTSFCFLDIRSPGLGDTAMYLCATSRDPGSNYGYTFGSGTRLTVV.

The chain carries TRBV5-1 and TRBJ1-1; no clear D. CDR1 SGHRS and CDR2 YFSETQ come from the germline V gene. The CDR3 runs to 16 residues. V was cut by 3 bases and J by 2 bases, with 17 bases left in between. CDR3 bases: TGCGCCAGCAGCTCCCTCGGGGAAACGAAAAACACTGAAGCTTTCTTT. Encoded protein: CASSSLGETKNTEAFF.

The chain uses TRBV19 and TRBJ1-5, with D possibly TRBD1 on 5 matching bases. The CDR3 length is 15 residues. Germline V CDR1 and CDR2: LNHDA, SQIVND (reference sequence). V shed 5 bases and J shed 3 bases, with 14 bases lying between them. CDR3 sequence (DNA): TGTGCCAGTAGTCCCTTGCAGGGTCCCAATCAGCCCCAGCATTTT. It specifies CASSPLQGPNQPQHF.

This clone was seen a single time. This CDR3 reads CASNPGAGGIFSSYEQYF. The CDR3 coding sequence is TGTGCCAGCAACCCCGGAGCGGGGGGAATTTTTAGCTCCTACGAGCAGTACTTC. The chain has TRBV28 and TRBJ2-7; the match to TRBD2 covers 9 bases. CDR1 is MDHEN, CDR2 SYDVKM, per germline. The CDR3 contains 18 residues. The ends lost 7 bases at V and 0 bases at J; junction bases unmatched: 16.

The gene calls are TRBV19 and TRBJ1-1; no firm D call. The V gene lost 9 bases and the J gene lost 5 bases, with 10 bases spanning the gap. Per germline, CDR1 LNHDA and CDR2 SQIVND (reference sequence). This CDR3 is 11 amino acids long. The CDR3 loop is CASNRWTEAFF. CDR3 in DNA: TGTGCCAGCAATAGATGGACTGAAGCTTTCTTT.

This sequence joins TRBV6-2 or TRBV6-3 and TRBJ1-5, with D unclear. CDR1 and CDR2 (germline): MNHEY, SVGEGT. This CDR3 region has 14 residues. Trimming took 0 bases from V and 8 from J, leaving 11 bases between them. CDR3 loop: CASSYSAWREPQHF. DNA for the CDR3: TGTGCCAGCAGTTACTCGGCGTGGCGGGAGCCCCAGCATTTT.

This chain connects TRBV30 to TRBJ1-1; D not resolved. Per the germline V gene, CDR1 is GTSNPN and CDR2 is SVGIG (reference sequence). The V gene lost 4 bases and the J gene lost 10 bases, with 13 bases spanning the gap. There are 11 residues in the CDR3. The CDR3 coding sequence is TGTGCCTGGACCTCAACACCGGGAGCTTTCTTT. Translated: CAWTSTPGAFF. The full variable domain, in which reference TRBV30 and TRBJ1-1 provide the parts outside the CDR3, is SQTIHQWPATLVQPVGSPLSLECTVEGTSNPNLYWYRQAAGRGLQLLFYSVGIGQISSEVPQNLSASRPQDRQFILSSKKLLLSDSGFYLCAWTSTPGAFFGQGTRLTVV.

Here the CDR3 reads CASSTDRGGEAFF. DNA for the CDR3: TGTGCCAGCAGTACCGACAGGGGCGGTGAAGCTTTCTTT. The rearrangement uses TRBV6-5 and TRBJ1-1, with 8 bases lining up with TRBD1. The CDR3 is made up of 13 amino acids. Germline CDR1 reads MNHEY; CDR2 reads SVGAGI. V was pared by 5 bases and J by 7 bases, with 6 bases of the junction left unmatched.

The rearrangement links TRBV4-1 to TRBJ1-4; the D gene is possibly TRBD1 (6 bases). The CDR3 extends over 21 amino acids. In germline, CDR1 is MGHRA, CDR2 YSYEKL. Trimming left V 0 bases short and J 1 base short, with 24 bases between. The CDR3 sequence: CASSQDEFAQGRVKTNEKLFF. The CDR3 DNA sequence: TGCGCCAGCAGCCAAGATGAGTTTGCCCAGGGGAGGGTAAAAACTAATGAAAAACTGTTTTTT.

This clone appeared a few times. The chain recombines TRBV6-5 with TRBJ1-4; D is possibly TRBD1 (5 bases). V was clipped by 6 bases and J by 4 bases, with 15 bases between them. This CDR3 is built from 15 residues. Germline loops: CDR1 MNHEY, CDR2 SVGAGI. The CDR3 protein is CASRPLGGVNEKLFF. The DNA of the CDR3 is TGTGCCAGCAGACCTTTGGGAGGGGTTAATGAAAAACTGTTTTTT.

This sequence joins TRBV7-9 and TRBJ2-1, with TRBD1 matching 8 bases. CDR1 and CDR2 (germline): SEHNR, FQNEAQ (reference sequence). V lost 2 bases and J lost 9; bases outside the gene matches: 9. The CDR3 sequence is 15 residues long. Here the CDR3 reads CASSLLGRGPSEQFF. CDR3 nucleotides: TGTGCCAGCAGCTTACTGGGCAGGGGGCCTTCTGAGCAGTTCTTC.

The CDR3 sequence is CASSYGDRGSDGYTF. As DNA, the CDR3 is TGTGCCAGCAGTTACGGGGACAGGGGAAGCGATGGCTACACCTTC. The V and J genes are TRBV6-6 and TRBJ1-2; 10 bases line up with TRBD1. V lost 2 bases to trimming and J lost 6 bases; unmatched junction nucleotides: 6. The CDR3 contains 15 residues. Per the germline V gene, CDR1 is MNHNY and CDR2 is SVGAGI (reference sequence).

The CDR3 loop reads CASSLRDSTRGQPQHF. The CDR3, as DNA: TGTGCCAGCAGCTTACGGGACAGCACCCGAGGTCAGCCCCAGCATTTT. The chain couples TRBV7-8 to TRBJ1-5; TRBD1 aligns across 7 bases. There are 16 residues in the CDR3. Germline loops: CDR1 SGHVS, CDR2 FQNEAQ. Germline trimming cut 2 bases from V and 6 bases from J; bases unmatched to any gene: 10.

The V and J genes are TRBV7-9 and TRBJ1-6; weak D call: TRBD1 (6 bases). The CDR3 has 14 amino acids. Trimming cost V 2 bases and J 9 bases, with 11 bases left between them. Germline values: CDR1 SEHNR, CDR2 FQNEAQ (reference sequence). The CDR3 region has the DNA TGTGCCAGCAGCTTATCAGGGGAAGGTTCACCCCTCCACTTT. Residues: CASSLSGEGSPLHF.

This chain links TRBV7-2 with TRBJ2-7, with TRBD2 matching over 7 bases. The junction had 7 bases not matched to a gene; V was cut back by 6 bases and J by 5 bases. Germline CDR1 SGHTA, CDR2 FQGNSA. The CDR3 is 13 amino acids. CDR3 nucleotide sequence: TGTGCCAGCAGGTCTAGCGGCCGGAACGAGCAGTACTTC. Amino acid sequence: CASRSSGRNEQYF.

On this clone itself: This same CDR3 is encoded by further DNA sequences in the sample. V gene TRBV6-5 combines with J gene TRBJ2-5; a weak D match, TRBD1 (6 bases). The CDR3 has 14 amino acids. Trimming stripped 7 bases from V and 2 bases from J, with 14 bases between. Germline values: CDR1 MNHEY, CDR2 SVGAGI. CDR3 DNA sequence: TGTGCCAGCACCCTGGGCAGGGGACAAGAGACCCAGTACTTC. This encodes CASTLGRGQETQYF.

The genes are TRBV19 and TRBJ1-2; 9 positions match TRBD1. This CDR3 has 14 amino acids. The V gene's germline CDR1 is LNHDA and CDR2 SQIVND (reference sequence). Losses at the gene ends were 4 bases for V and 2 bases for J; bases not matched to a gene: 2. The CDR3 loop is CASSRGTGNYGYTF. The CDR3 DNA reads TGTGCCAGTAGTAGGGGGACAGGGAACTATGGCTACACCTTC.

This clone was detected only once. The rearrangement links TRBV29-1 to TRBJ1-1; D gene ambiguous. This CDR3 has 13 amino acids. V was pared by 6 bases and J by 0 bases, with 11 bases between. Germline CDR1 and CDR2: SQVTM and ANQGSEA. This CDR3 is CSVPGEVNTEAFF. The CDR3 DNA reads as TGCAGCGTCCCCGGTGAAGTGAACACTGAAGCTTTCTTT.

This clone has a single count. CDR3 DNA sequence: TGTGCCAGCAGTTTCCAAATGGGGAGTGGCTACACCTTC. Its protein product is CASSFQMGSGYTF. The V gene is TRBV12-3 or TRBV12-4, the J gene TRBJ1-2; unclear D gene. The CDR3 loop spans 13 amino acids. V was shortened by 3 bases and J by 7 bases, with 12 bases between the two germline ends.

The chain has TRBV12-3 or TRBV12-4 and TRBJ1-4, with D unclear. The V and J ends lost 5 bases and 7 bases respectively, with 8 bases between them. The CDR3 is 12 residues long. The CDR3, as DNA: TGTGCCAGCAGTCCACATGGTGAAAAACTGTTTTTT. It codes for CASSPHGEKLFF.

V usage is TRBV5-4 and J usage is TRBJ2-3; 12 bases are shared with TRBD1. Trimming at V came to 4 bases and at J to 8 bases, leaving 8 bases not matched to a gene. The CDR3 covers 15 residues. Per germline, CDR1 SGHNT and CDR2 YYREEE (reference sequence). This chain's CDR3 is CASSDRDRGQVTQYF. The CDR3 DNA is TGTGCCAGCAGCGACCGGGACAGGGGGCAAGTTACGCAGTATTTT.

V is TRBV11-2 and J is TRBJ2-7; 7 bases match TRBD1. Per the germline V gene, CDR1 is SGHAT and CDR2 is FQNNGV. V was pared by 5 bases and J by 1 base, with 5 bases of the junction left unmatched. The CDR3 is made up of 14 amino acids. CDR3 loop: CASSLGGLSYEQYF. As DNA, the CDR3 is TGTGCCAGCAGCCTAGGGGGCTTATCCTACGAGCAGTACTTC.

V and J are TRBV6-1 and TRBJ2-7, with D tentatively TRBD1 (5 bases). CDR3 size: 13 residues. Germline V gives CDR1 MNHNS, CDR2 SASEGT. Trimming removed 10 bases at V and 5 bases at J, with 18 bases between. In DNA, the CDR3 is TGTGCCACCAGGGAAGGGTTACGCGACGAGCAGTACTTC. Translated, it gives CATREGLRDEQYF.

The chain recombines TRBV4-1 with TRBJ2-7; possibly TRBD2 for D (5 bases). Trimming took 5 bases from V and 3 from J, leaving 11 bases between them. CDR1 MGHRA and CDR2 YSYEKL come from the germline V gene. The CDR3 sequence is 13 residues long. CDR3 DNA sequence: TGCGCCAGCAGCACGACGGGGAACTACGAGCAGTACTTC. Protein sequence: CASSTTGNYEQYF.